The clone carrying this TCR beta chain has ten or more counts. Its cognate antigen is unknown. One entry per CDR3 protein, called by TCRdb with MiXCR from the multiplex PCR reads. Of approximately 100,000 distinct CDR3 sequences listed, over 20% are singletons. The data were obtained in a study of breast tumors, draining lymph nodes, adjacent tissues. Study findings and constraints: Compared with basal-like, luminal-like tumors shared significantly more repertoire with nontumor tissue. Tumor TCR diversity was below lymph nodes but above nontumor tissue.

Per germline, CDR1 SGHTA and CDR2 FQGTGA. This CDR3 is 13 amino acids long. The ends were cut back, 1 base at V and 6 bases at J, with 9 bases in the middle. Axillary draining lymph nodes of breast cancer patients supplied the node samples. This chain connects TRBV7-3 to TRBJ1-2, with a weak D call TRBD1 (5 bases). The origin of this receptor is a female donor with breast cancer. Some clones in this sample may be carry-over from other donors' samples. The sample taken for sequencing was axillary lymph node tissue. The CDR3 nucleotides are TGTGCCAGCAGCTTAAGGGGGGAAGATGGCTACACCTTC. It translates to CASSLRGEDGYTF.